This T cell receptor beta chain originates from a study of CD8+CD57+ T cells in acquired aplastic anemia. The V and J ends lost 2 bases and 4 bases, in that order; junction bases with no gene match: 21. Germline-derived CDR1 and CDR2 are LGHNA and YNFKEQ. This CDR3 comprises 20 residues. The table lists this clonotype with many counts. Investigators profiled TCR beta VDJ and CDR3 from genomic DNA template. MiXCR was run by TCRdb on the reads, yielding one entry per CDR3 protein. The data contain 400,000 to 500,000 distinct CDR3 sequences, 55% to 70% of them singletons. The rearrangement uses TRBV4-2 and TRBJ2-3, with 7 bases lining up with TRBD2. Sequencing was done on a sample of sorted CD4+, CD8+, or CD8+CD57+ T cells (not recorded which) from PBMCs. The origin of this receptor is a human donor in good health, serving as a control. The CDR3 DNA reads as TGTGCCAGCAGCCAATCGGACGGGCTAGCGGCCTGGGGAGAGGCAGATACGCAGTATTTT. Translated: CASSQSDGLAAWGEADTQYF.